This T cell receptor beta chain derives from a study of early T cells in non-severe SARS-CoV-2 infection. The CDR3 sequence is 16 residues long. Germline loops: CDR1 LGHNA, CDR2 YSLEER. V was clipped by 0 bases and J by 9 bases, with 15 bases between them. This clonotype was detected only a few times. From the 5' RACE reads, TCRdb called clonotypes with MiXCR, one entry per CDR3 protein. Of fewer than 100,000 distinct CDR3 sequences in the sample, roughly 13% were seen once. The TCR comes from an adult who was a healthcare worker with PCR-confirmed SARS-CoV-2 infection or an uninfected control (not recorded which). This chain joins TRBV4-3 and TRBJ1-6; D is uncertain. The material sequenced was whole blood. The CDR3 sequence: CASSQDKGMKGSPLHF. CDR3 bases: TGCGCCAGCAGCCAAGACAAGGGAATGAAGGGTTCACCCCTCCACTTT.